These 3 T cell receptor beta chains share one sample of origin, sequenced in a study of T cell responses to AZD1222 COVID-19 vaccine. This table comes from immunoSEQ multiplex PCR, and its TCRdb copy is limited to in-frame clones, with some not included. The table shows roughly 120,000 clones, with about 87% occurring only once. The sequences come from peripheral blood, collected on day 0 of AZD1222 vaccination. The source of these receptors is an adult in good health.

J is TRBJ2-7 and V is TRBV5-1, with D possibly being TRBD1 or TRBD2 (6 bases each). The ends were cut back, 0 bases at V and 4 bases at J, with 14 bases in the middle. The length of the CDR3 is 15 residues. The germline V gene encodes CDR1 SGHRS and CDR2 YFSETQ. CDR3 in DNA: TGCGCCAGCAGCTTGGAGGGGGGAGAACTATACGAGCAGTACTTC. It translates to CASSLEGGELYEQYF.

This clone was observed a single time. V usage is TRBV5-1 and J usage is TRBJ1-2; 7 bases are shared with TRBD1. The CDR3 covers 14 residues. Trimming at V came to 3 bases and at J to 6 bases, leaving 8 bases not matched to a gene. CDR1 SGHRS and CDR2 YFSETQ come from the germline V gene. The CDR3 coding sequence is TGCGCCAGCAGCTCGACAGGGTCTTCGGATGGCTACACCTTC. This gives the protein CASSSTGSSDGYTF.

The table lists this clone with a few counts. The chain has TRBV7-8 and TRBJ1-5, with D tentatively TRBD1 (6 bases). CDR3 size: 14 residues. Germline-derived CDR1 and CDR2 are SGHVS and FQNEAQ. With 5 bases removed from V and 5 bases from J, the gap between germline ends came to 13 bases. The CDR3 nucleotides are TGTGCCAGCAGCCTCGGCAGGGGAGATCAGCCCCAGCATTTT. It yields the protein CASSLGRGDQPQHF. Full variable domain (missing parts from reference TRBV7-8 and TRBJ1-5): GAGVSQSPRYKVAKRGQDVALRCDPISGHVSLFWYQQALGQGPEFLTYFQNEAQLDKSGLPSDRFFAERPEGSVSTLKIQRTQQEDSAVYLCASSLGRGDQPQHFGDGTRLSIL.